This T cell receptor (beta chain) comes out of a study of control samples from healthy donors and cancer patients. Clones were read by immunoSEQ multiplex PCR, and TCRdb kept only the in-frame ones, dropping some. The sample lists about 99,000 clones; 80% to 90% were seen once. The CDR3 is 15 residues long. The germline V gene encodes CDR1 MNHEY and CDR2 SVGAGI. Trimming took 5 bases from V and 4 from J, leaving 18 bases between them. The genes are TRBV6-5 and TRBJ2-7; D possibly matches TRBD1 or TRBD2 (5 bases each). The source material was PBMCs. The sequence came from a man aged 60 to 69 with lung cancer. This CDR3 reads CASSKSRDGRYEQYV. DNA of the CDR3: TGTGCCAGCAGTAAGAGCCGGGACGGCCGATACGAGCAGTACGTC.